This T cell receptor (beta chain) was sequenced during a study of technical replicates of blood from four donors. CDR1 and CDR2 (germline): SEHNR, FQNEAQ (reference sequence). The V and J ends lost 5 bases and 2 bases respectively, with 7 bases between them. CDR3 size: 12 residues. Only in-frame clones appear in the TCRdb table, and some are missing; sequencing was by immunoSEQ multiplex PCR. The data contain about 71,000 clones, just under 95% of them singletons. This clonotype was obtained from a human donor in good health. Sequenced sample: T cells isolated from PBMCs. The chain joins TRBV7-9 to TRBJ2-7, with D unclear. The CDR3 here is CASSISPYEQYF. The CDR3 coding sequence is TGTGCCAGCAGCATCTCTCCCTACGAGCAGTACTTC. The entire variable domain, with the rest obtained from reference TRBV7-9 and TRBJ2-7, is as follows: DTGVSQNPRHKITKRGQNVTFRCDPISEHNRLYWYRQTLGQGPEFLTYFQNEAQLEKSRLLSDRFSAERPKGSFSTLEIQRTEQGDSAMYLCASSISPYEQYFGPGTRLTVT.